This entry lists 30 T cell receptor beta chains sequenced from one sample in a study of human T cells and chemical hapten exposure. TCRdb reprocessed the RACE reads via MiXCR and lists one record per CDR3 protein. The sample shows under 90,000 distinct CDR3 sequences, 8.5% of them seen only once. Specified time point: patch test 2, 6 weeks after DPC sensitization. Specified treatment: therapeutic diphenylcyclopropenone sensitization with weekly scalp DPC. The material sequenced was whole blood, taken in connection with sensitization to the hapten diphenylcyclopropenone (DPC). These receptor sequences come from a woman between 45 and 60 years old with alopecia areata. Some clones in this sample may be carry-over from other donors' samples.

The chain employs TRBV18 and TRBJ2-5; D not resolved. V was trimmed by 3 bases and J by 2 bases, leaving 13 bases between them. The CDR3 runs to 15 residues. Germline CDR1 KGHSH, CDR2 LQKENI. CDR3 DNA sequence: TGTGCCAGCTCACCTAAGAGCTGGACGCAAGAGACCCAGTACTTC. It encodes CASSPKSWTQETQYF.

The V and J genes are TRBV12-3 or TRBV12-4 and TRBJ1-2; TRBD1 aligns across 7 bases. CDR3 length: 13 amino acids. The J segment lost 8 bases and the V segment lost 5 bases, leaving 8 bases of the junction unmatched. CDR3 in amino acids: CASSTDRTRGYTF. CDR3 nucleotides: TGTGCCAGCAGTACGGACAGGACTCGCGGCTACACCTTC.

At least ten counts were recorded for this clonotype. In DNA form, the CDR3 reads TGTGCCAGCAGTTCGGGACTAGCGGGGACAGATACGCAGTATTTT. It codes for CASSSGLAGTDTQYF. This chain connects TRBV12-3 or TRBV12-4 to TRBJ2-3, with 13 nucleotides matching TRBD2. CDR3 length: 15 amino acids. The J segment lost 3 bases and the V segment lost 4 bases, leaving 1 base of the junction unmatched.

For this clonotype: This clone may be a read error of a much larger clone one base away. The chain carries TRBV6-2 or TRBV6-3 and TRBJ2-3; D gene ambiguous. The CDR3 sequence is 14 residues long. V gave up 2 bases and J gave up 4 bases, with 10 bases separating them. Germline lookup yields CDR1 MNHEY and CDR2 SVGEGT. The CDR3 reads CASSYVSCADTQYF. The CDR3 DNA reads as TGTGCCAGCAGTTACGTTAGCTGTGCAGATACGCAGTATTTT.

In this sample, this clonotype turned up a few times. This rearrangement joins TRBV5-1 to TRBJ2-3; D may be TRBD1 (6 bases). The CDR3 is made up of 15 amino acids. The germline V and J ends were trimmed by 4 bases and 0 bases, with 12 bases remaining between them. CDR1 and CDR2 (germline): SGHRS, YFSETQ. In nucleotides, the CDR3 is TGCGCCAGCAGCATAGACAGGCCTAGCACAGATACGCAGTATTTT. Amino acids: CASSIDRPSTDTQYF.

The J gene is TRBJ2-1, the V gene TRBV15; D is possibly TRBD2 (6 bases). Germline loops: CDR1 LNHNV, CDR2 YYDKDF (reference sequence). V lost 1 base to trimming and J lost 10 bases, with 11 bases between them. The CDR3 extends over 13 amino acids. For the CDR3, the DNA is TGTGCCACCAGCAGAGGGGGGGAATGGGAGCAGTTCTTC. This encodes CATSRGGEWEQFF.

This clonotype was seen at least ten times. An end of the junction differs from the germline gene, which may be a read error. This sequence joins TRBV7-2 and TRBJ1-1; D is uncertain. This CDR3 comprises 14 residues. Germline-derived CDR1 and CDR2 are SGHTA and FQGNSA. The CDR3 spells CASSLAGGYTEAFF. CDR3 coding DNA: TGTGCCAGCAGTTTAGCGGGCGGCTACACTGAAGCTTTCTTT.

The rearrangement links TRBV12-3 or TRBV12-4 to TRBJ2-7; D may be TRBD1 (6 bases). The CDR3 is 15 residues long. V lost 7 bases to trimming and J lost 6 bases, with 22 bases between them. Written as DNA, the CDR3 is TGTGCCAGCACTCCATCCGGGACACTCATGGGCGAGCAGTACTTC. This translates into CASTPSGTLMGEQYF.

V is TRBV20-1 and J is TRBJ1-3, with D tentatively TRBD1 (6 bases). Trimming shortened V by 3 bases and J by 4 bases, and 13 bases separated the two germline ends. Germline CDR1 reads DFQATT; CDR2 reads SNEGSKA (reference sequence). There are 14 residues in the CDR3. CDR3 in DNA: TGCAGTGCTAGGTGGGGGGCGCAAGGAAACACCATATATTTT. This sequence encodes CSARWGAQGNTIYF.

This clonotype was seen a handful of times. The chain links TRBV29-1 to TRBJ2-5; D unclear. Germline V gene lookup returns CDR1 SQVTM and CDR2 ANQGSEA. This CDR3 spans 12 amino acids. V lost 4 bases to trimming and J lost 7 bases, with 13 bases between them. The CDR3 is CSVVGPRGTQYF. CDR3 coding DNA: TGCAGCGTTGTCGGGCCCCGAGGGACCCAGTACTTC.

V gene TRBV5-6 combines with J gene TRBJ1-2, with a weak D call TRBD1 (6 bases). The CDR3 is 15 residues long. Deletions cut 2 bases from V and 2 bases from J, with 13 bases between. CDR1 is SGHDT and CDR2 is YYEEEE in the germline V gene. This CDR3 reads CASSLSGTTNYGYTF. The CDR3, as DNA: TGTGCCAGCAGCTTATCTGGGACAACCAACTATGGCTACACCTTC.

This clonotype was detected ten times or more. The gene calls are TRBV4-1 and TRBJ2-6, with D perhaps TRBD1 (5 bases). V was shortened by 4 bases and J by 0 bases, with 7 bases between the two germline ends. Germline CDR1 MGHRA, CDR2 YSYEKL. This CDR3 is 15 amino acids long. This CDR3 reads CASSLTDSGANVLTF. Here the CDR3 DNA reads TGCGCCAGCAGCCTGACAGACTCTGGGGCCAACGTCCTGACTTTC.

This clonotype was picked up a small number of times. This chain joins TRBV7-6 and TRBJ1-4; the D gene is possibly TRBD1 (5 bases). Germline values: CDR1 SGHVS, CDR2 FNYEAQ. V was shortened by 1 base and J by 8 bases, with 8 bases between the two germline ends. The CDR3 consists of 13 residues. CDR3 sequence reads: CASSLGGGEKLFF. CDR3 DNA: TGTGCCAGCAGCTTAGGGGGGGGAGAAAAACTGTTTTTT.

This chain joins TRBV3-1 and TRBJ1-1, with a tentative D call TRBD1 (5 bases). This CDR3 spans 15 amino acids. V lost 4 bases and J 4 bases, leaving 16 bases between the germline ends. The V gene's germline CDR1 is LGHDT and CDR2 YNNKEL (reference sequence). The CDR3 is CASSPDSSWGTEAFF. CDR3 DNA: TGTGCCAGCAGCCCCGACAGTAGCTGGGGCACTGAAGCTTTCTTT.

The V call is TRBV7-8, the J call TRBJ2-1, with 9 bases that match TRBD2. The CDR3 runs to 14 residues. Germline V gene data show CDR1 as SGHVS and CDR2 as FQNEAQ. With 8 bases clipped from V and 9 bases from J, the junction kept 11 bases outside the gene matches. Here the CDR3 DNA reads TGTGCCAGCCGAAGTACGCGGGAGGGTATTGAGCAGTTCTTC. It is translated as CASRSTREGIEQFF.

The V call is TRBV7-9, the J call TRBJ2-5; TRBD1 aligns across 8 bases. This CDR3 is 15 amino acids long. The germline gives CDR1 SEHNR, CDR2 FQNEAQ (reference sequence). J lost 1 base, V lost 6 bases, and 7 bases had no gene match. The CDR3 DNA sequence: TGTGCCAGCAGACTCGACAGGGGCCCCCAAGAGACCCAGTACTTC. Encoded protein: CASRLDRGPQETQYF.

At least ten counts were recorded for this clonotype. This chain connects TRBV20-1 to TRBJ1-4; D gene ambiguous. Germline CDR1 DFQATT, CDR2 SNEGSKA (reference sequence). Deletions cut 1 base from V and 0 bases from J, with 12 bases between. CDR3 length: 16 amino acids. This chain's CDR3 is CSARGRIFATNEKLFF. DNA for the CDR3: TGCAGTGCTAGAGGACGGATATTTGCAACTAATGAAAAACTGTTTTTT.

CDR3 residues: CASVSRAGGYTEAFF. Written as DNA, the CDR3 is TGTGCCAGCGTCTCAAGAGCAGGGGGCTACACTGAAGCTTTCTTT. The rearrangement joins TRBV11-2 to TRBJ1-1; 8 bases agree with TRBD1. Germline lookup yields CDR1 SGHAT and CDR2 FQNNGV. The junction had 11 bases not matched to a gene; V was cut back by 8 bases and J by 3 bases. This CDR3 has 15 amino acids.

This clonotype came up a few times. The gene calls are TRBV4-3 and TRBJ2-5; D is perhaps TRBD1 (5 bases). V was cut by 0 bases and J by 4 bases, with 9 bases left in between. From germline, CDR1 is LGHNA and CDR2 YSLEER. The CDR3 contains 14 residues. DNA of the CDR3: TGCGCCAGCAGCCAAGATGTAACAGGAGAGACCCAGTACTTC. It encodes CASSQDVTGETQYF.

This clonotype occurred many times. The rearrangement uses TRBV29-1 and TRBJ1-1; the D gene is possibly TRBD1 (6 bases). The germline V gene has CDR1 SQVTM and CDR2 ANQGSEA. The germline V and J ends were trimmed by 7 bases and 4 bases, with 22 bases remaining between them. This CDR3 contains 15 residues. This chain's CDR3 is CSAEDGRGKVTEAFF. CDR3 nucleotides: TGCAGCGCAGAGGATGGAAGGGGGAAGGTCACTGAAGCTTTCTTT.

This clonotype turned up a few times. The J gene is TRBJ2-3, the V gene TRBV28, with unresolved D. With 7 bases removed from V and 0 bases from J, the gap between germline ends came to 14 bases. The CDR3 contains 15 residues. Germline values: CDR1 MDHEN, CDR2 SYDVKM. CDR3 nucleotide sequence: TGTGCCAGCAATACAAGGGATTCTAGCACAGATACGCAGTATTTT. Translation: CASNTRDSSTDTQYF.

This chain connects TRBV15 to TRBJ1-2, with D perhaps matching TRBD1 (6 bases). The CDR3 length is 13 residues. Germline CDR1 is LNHNV and CDR2 is YYDKDF (reference sequence). V was clipped by 1 base and J by 6 bases, with 9 bases between them. The CDR3 here is CATSRGTADGYTF. As DNA, the CDR3 is TGTGCCACCAGCAGAGGGACAGCGGATGGCTACACCTTC.

The gene calls are TRBV20-1 and TRBJ2-3, with 8 bases aligning to TRBD1. This CDR3 contains 15 residues. V shed 1 base, J shed 5 bases, and the junction held 8 bases outside the gene matches. Germline-derived CDR1 and CDR2 are DFQATT and SNEGSKA (reference sequence). CDR3 coding DNA: TGCAGTGCTAGAGCAGACCAGGGGGCTTTAGATACGCAGTATTTT. Translating gives CSARADQGALDTQYF.

This clonotype has only a few counts. V is TRBV11-2 and J is TRBJ1-1, with 7 bases lining up with TRBD1. CDR3 length: 15 amino acids. CDR1 SGHAT and CDR2 FQNNGV come from the germline V gene. V lost 4 bases, J lost 1 base, and 6 bases stayed unmatched. The CDR3 nucleotides are TGTGCCAGCAGCTCGAGCCGGGACAGGAACACTGAAGCTTTCTTT. Its translation: CASSSSRDRNTEAFF. Full variable domain (remainder filled in from reference TRBV11-2 and TRBJ1-1): EAGVAQSPRYKIIEKRQSVAFWCNPISGHATLYWYQQILGQGPKLLIQFQNNGVVDDSQLPKDRFSAERLKGVDSTLKIQPAKLEDSAVYLCASSSSRDRNTEAFFGQGTRLTVV.

This clonotype has only a few counts. This chain connects TRBV3-1 to TRBJ1-1; D is unclear. V lost 5 bases and J 0 bases, leaving 13 bases between the germline ends. The CDR3 length is 15 residues. Per the germline V gene, CDR1 is LGHDT and CDR2 is YNNKEL (reference sequence). CDR3 sequence reads: CASSMGSVMNTEAFF. The CDR3 DNA reads TGTGCCAGCAGCATGGGGTCCGTAATGAACACTGAAGCTTTCTTT.

Ten or more counts support this clonotype. This sequence joins TRBV29-1 and TRBJ1-5, with D uncertain. The CDR3 has 12 amino acids. The germline V and J ends were trimmed by 1 base and 6 bases, with 7 bases remaining between them. Germline values: CDR1 SQVTM, CDR2 ANQGSEA. The CDR3 coding sequence is TGCAGCGTTGAAGCCCCCGGTCAGCCCCAGCATTTT. Amino acid sequence: CSVEAPGQPQHF. Supplemented by reference TRBV29-1 and TRBJ1-5, the full variable domain reads SAVISQKPSRDICQRGTSLTIQCQVDSQVTMMFWYRQQPGQSLTLIATANQGSEATYESGFVIDKFPISRPNLTFSTLTVSNMSPEDSSIYLCSVEAPGQPQHFGDGTRLSIL.

This chain connects TRBV30 to TRBJ2-2; D remains unclear. V dropped 3 bases and J dropped 0 bases, with 14 bases sitting between them. Germline V CDR1 and CDR2: GTSNPN, SVGIG (reference sequence). The CDR3 is 16 amino acids. CDR3 amino acids: CAWRDGLFANTGELFF. The CDR3 coding sequence is TGTGCCTGGAGGGACGGCCTATTCGCGAACACCGGGGAGCTGTTTTTT.

This clonotype appeared once. The chain is built from TRBV15 and TRBJ2-1, with 9 bases lining up with TRBD1. The CDR3 contains 13 residues. With 5 bases clipped from V and 8 bases from J, the junction kept 4 bases outside the gene matches. Looked up from germline, CDR1 is LNHNV and CDR2 is YYDKDF (reference sequence). The CDR3 protein is CATSSRTGDEQFF. The CDR3 coding sequence is TGTGCCACCAGCTCTCGGACAGGGGATGAGCAGTTCTTC.

The V gene is TRBV7-2, the J gene TRBJ2-7; the D gene is possibly TRBD1 (5 bases). Trimming cost V 1 base and J 1 base, with 11 bases left between them. CDR1 is SGHTA and CDR2 is FQGNSA in the germline V gene. The CDR3 length is 15 residues. Written as DNA, the CDR3 is TGTGCCAGCAGCTTAGGTGCAGGGTTTTCCTACGAGCAGTACTTC. This sequence encodes CASSLGAGFSYEQYF.

This clonotype came up many times. The chain employs TRBV2 and TRBJ1-2; 7 bases are shared with TRBD1. The CDR3 has 18 amino acids. V was pared by 4 bases and J by 0 bases, with 14 bases of the junction left unmatched. Per the germline V gene, CDR1 is SNHLY and CDR2 is FYNNEI. The CDR3 loop is CASSATGTAPSTNYGYTF. The CDR3 DNA is TGTGCCAGCAGTGCTACCGGGACAGCCCCTTCCACTAACTATGGCTACACCTTC.